Following are 27 T cell receptor beta chains from one sample sequenced in a study of T cell responses to AZD1222 COVID-19 vaccine (dated by TCRdb to about 2021). The method behind the library was the immunoSEQ multiplex PCR assay. TCRdb re-hosts the immuneACCESS table, in-frame sequences only. Its copies lack some clones; in the studies checked, an unresolved V gene accounts for under half of them, and the cause for the rest is not known. In all, the sample holds some 150,000 clones, and roughly nine tenths of those were seen once. The ten largest clones add up to 2.5% to 4% of the sample. What the time point label conveys for this sample: about 28 days (+/-7) after the second vaccine dose. The source material was peripheral blood, sampled 28 days after the second AZD1222 dose. Receptors originate from an adult who received the AZD1222 COVID-19 vaccine.

This clone has only one observation. J is TRBJ2-7 and V is TRBV4-2, with D unclear. From germline, CDR1 is LGHNA and CDR2 YNFKEQ. The V and J ends lost 1 base and 6 bases respectively, with 13 bases between them. There are 14 residues in the CDR3. CDR3 sequence: CASSQADRASEQYF. The CDR3 DNA is TGTGCCAGCAGCCAAGCAGACCGAGCGAGCGAGCAGTACTTC.

The DNA for the CDR3 is TGTGCTGTGGTTAATGGGGATCAGCCCCAGCATTTT. It encodes CAVVNGDQPQHF. The V gene is TRBV6-5, the J gene TRBJ1-5; no clear D gene. The CDR3 is 12 residues long. The germline CDR1 and CDR2 sequences are MNHEY and SVGAGI.

This clone was observed a single time. The V call is TRBV19, the J call TRBJ1-1; weak D call: TRBD1 (5 bases). The V gene lost 5 bases and the J gene lost 9 bases, with 13 bases spanning the gap. The CDR3 runs to 12 residues. Germline CDR1 and CDR2: LNHDA and SQIVND (reference sequence). CDR3 amino acids: CASSPPGRKAFF. The CDR3, as DNA: TGTGCCAGTAGTCCCCCGGGGCGGAAAGCTTTCTTT.

The rearrangement links TRBV5-4 to TRBJ2-7, with D uncertain. Per germline, CDR1 SGHNT and CDR2 YYREEE (reference sequence). Trimming removed 2 bases at V and 3 bases at J, with 9 bases between. The CDR3 contains 13 residues. The CDR3 spells CASSLFDNYEQYF. The CDR3 DNA follows: TGTGCCAGCAGCTTATTCGACAACTACGAGCAGTACTTC.

The chain employs TRBV10-3 and TRBJ1-2; a possible D gene is TRBD1 (5 bases). The CDR3 runs 12 residues. Trimming removed 3 bases at V and 8 bases at J, with 10 bases between. The germline V gene encodes CDR1 ENHRY and CDR2 SYGVKD. CDR3 residues: CAISEGTIGYTF. CDR3 DNA: TGTGCCATCAGTGAAGGGACGATCGGCTACACCTTC.

The J gene is TRBJ2-3, the V gene TRBV7-3; D possibly corresponds to TRBD2 (6 bases). The CDR3 totals 13 residues. V lost 5 bases, J lost 7 bases, and 13 bases lay in between. Germline V lookup: CDR1 SGHTA, CDR2 FQGTGA. The DNA for the CDR3 is TGTGCCAGCAGCCCGCCTAGCGCAAATACGCAGTATTTT. Its protein is CASSPPSANTQYF.

This chain links TRBV7-9 with TRBJ2-7; tentative D call: TRBD2 (5 bases). Trimming left V 5 bases short and J 2 bases short, with 13 bases between. This CDR3 spans 14 amino acids. Per the germline V gene, CDR1 is SEHNR and CDR2 is FQNEAQ (reference sequence). CDR3 loop: CASSLELGTYEQYF. The CDR3 DNA reads TGTGCCAGCAGCCTAGAACTAGGCACCTACGAGCAGTACTTC.

V is TRBV2 and J is TRBJ2-1; 11 bases are a match to TRBD2. V was pared by 5 bases and J by 4 bases, with 1 base of the junction left unmatched. Germline CDR1 and CDR2: SNHLY and FYNNEI. The CDR3 has 14 amino acids. DNA for the CDR3: TGTGCCAGCAGTACTAGCGGGAGTTACAATGAGCAGTTCTTC. Protein: CASSTSGSYNEQFF.

The J gene is TRBJ2-3, the V gene TRBV19; D is undetermined. Germline CDR1 is LNHDA and CDR2 is SQIVND (reference sequence). The germline V and J ends were trimmed by 5 bases and 3 bases, with 9 bases remaining between them. The CDR3 spans 13 residues. The CDR3 is CASSLTLTDTQYF. The DNA for the CDR3 is TGTGCCAGTAGTCTGACTTTGACAGATACGCAGTATTTT.

The chain links TRBV6-5 to TRBJ2-5; 8 nucleotides agree with TRBD1. The CDR3 is made up of 15 amino acids. Germline loops: CDR1 MNHEY, CDR2 SVGAGI. Trimming at V came to 2 bases and at J to 4 bases, leaving 6 bases not matched to a gene. The CDR3, as DNA: TGTGCCAGCAGTTACGGGGACAGGCCTTTAGAGACCCAGTACTTC. Amino acids: CASSYGDRPLETQYF.

The J gene is TRBJ1-2, the V gene TRBV28, with 8 bases that match TRBD1. The junction had 8 bases not matched to a gene; V was cut back by 6 bases and J by 8 bases. This CDR3 has 13 amino acids. Germline assignment: CDR1 MDHEN and CDR2 SYDVKM. CDR3 sequence (DNA): TGTGCCAGCAGCACCACCGGACAGGGCGGCTACACCTTC. This encodes CASSTTGQGGYTF.

V and J are TRBV9 and TRBJ1-3; no clear D. V lost 0 bases to trimming and J lost 9 bases, with 7 bases between them. The length of the CDR3 is 12 residues. Germline values: CDR1 SGDLS, CDR2 YYNGEE. The CDR3 sequence: CASSVEVGTIYF. The CDR3 nucleotides read TGTGCCAGCAGCGTAGAAGTGGGCACCATATATTTT. The whole variable domain, filled in from reference TRBV9 and TRBJ1-3, reads DSGVTQTPKHLITATGQRVTLRCSPRSGDLSVYWYQQSLDQGLQFLIQYYNGEERAKGNILERFSAQQFPDLHSELNLSSLELGDSALYFCASSVEVGTIYFGEGSWLTVV.

In its sample, this clone was seen once. The genes are TRBV28 and TRBJ2-7; TRBD1 aligns across 9 bases. The length of the CDR3 is 13 residues. Germline-derived CDR1 and CDR2 are MDHEN and SYDVKM. The V segment lost 6 bases and the J segment 6 bases; nucleotides outside the gene matches: 6. CDR3 DNA sequence: TGTGCCAGCAGCCCCGGGACAGGGTTCGAGCAGTACTTC. It specifies CASSPGTGFEQYF.

The rearrangement uses TRBV7-9 and TRBJ2-6; tentative D call: TRBD1 (5 bases). Trimming cost V 1 base and J 2 bases, with 12 bases left between them. The V gene's germline CDR1 is SEHNR and CDR2 FQNEAQ (reference sequence). The CDR3 is made up of 17 amino acids. Here the CDR3 DNA reads TGTGCCAGCAGCTTAGGTCAGGGTACTACTGGGGCCAACGTCCTGACTTTC. It encodes CASSLGQGTTGANVLTF.

The chain carries TRBV11-2 and TRBJ2-1, with 12 positions matching TRBD2. CDR3 length: 20 residues. Trimming cost V 0 bases and J 4 bases; bases outside gene matches: 13. The germline CDR1 and CDR2 sequences are SGHAT and FQNNGV. CDR3 loop: CASSLERKGGLAGLYNEQFF. CDR3 DNA: TGTGCCAGCAGCTTAGAAAGAAAGGGAGGACTAGCGGGATTGTACAATGAGCAGTTCTTC.

The rearrangement uses TRBV2 and TRBJ1-3, with D unresolved. The CDR3 loop spans 16 amino acids. V lost 3 bases, J lost 0 bases, and 12 bases lay in between. Looked up from germline, CDR1 is SNHLY and CDR2 is FYNNEI. The CDR3 region is CASSENQINSGNTIYF. CDR3 DNA: TGTGCCAGCAGTGAGAACCAAATCAACTCTGGAAACACCATATATTTT. Complete variable domain (other parts from reference TRBV2 and TRBJ1-3): EPEVTQTPSHQVTQMGQEVILRCVPISNHLYFYWYRQILGQKVEFLVSFYNNEISEKSEIFDDQFSVERPDGSNFTLKIRSTKLEDSAMYFCASSENQINSGNTIYFGEGSWLTVV.

This chain joins TRBV14 and TRBJ1-1, with 7 bases aligning to TRBD1. CDR1 and CDR2 (germline): SGHDN, FVKESK. V was clipped by 4 bases and J by 5 bases; unmatched bases: 4. The CDR3 runs to 13 residues. In DNA form, the CDR3 reads TGTGCCAGCAGCCGACCAGGGGGTACTGAAGCTTTCTTT. This gives the protein CASSRPGGTEAFF.

This chain uses TRBV12-2 with TRBJ2-7. TRBV12-2 is a documented pseudogene. This CDR3 spans 14 amino acids. CDR3 sequence: CASRLFGSSYEQYF. For the CDR3, the DNA is TGTGCAAGTCGCTTATTTGGAAGCTCCTACGAGCAGTACTTC.

The chain uses TRBV28 and TRBJ1-6; TRBD1 might be the D (6 bases). V was cut by 5 bases and J by 9 bases, with 17 bases left in between. Germline V gene sequence: CDR1 MDHEN, CDR2 SYDVKM. This CDR3 spans 15 amino acids. The CDR3 nucleotides are TGTGCCAGCAGTAACAACGGGGGGCGGTCTTCACCCCTCCACTTT. Translation: CASSNNGGRSSPLHF.

V and J are TRBV28 and TRBJ2-7; D is uncertain. Germline CDR1 is MDHEN and CDR2 is SYDVKM. Trimming took 4 bases from V and 2 from J, leaving 6 bases between them. CDR3 length: 12 residues. The CDR3 DNA reads as TGTGCCAGCAGTTCCCCCCCCTACGAGCAGTACTTC. Its translation: CASSSPPYEQYF.

The chain couples TRBV7-2 to TRBJ1-2, with 7 nucleotides matching TRBD1. Germline assignment: CDR1 SGHTA and CDR2 FQGNSA. This CDR3 has 16 residues. V lost 5 bases to trimming and J lost 2 bases; unmatched junction nucleotides: 11. The CDR3 sequence is CASSPSMRGQNYGYTF. CDR3 DNA sequence: TGTGCCAGCAGCCCCTCCATGAGGGGGCAGAACTATGGCTACACCTTC. Using reference TRBV7-2 and TRBJ1-2 for the parts outside the CDR3, the full variable domain is GAGVSQSPSNKVTEKGKDVELRCDPISGHTALYWYRQSLGQGLEFLIYFQGNSAPDKSGLPSDRFSAERTGGSVSTLTIQRTQQEDSAVYLCASSPSMRGQNYGYTFGSGTRLTVV.

The V call is TRBV5-4, the J call TRBJ2-2; 11 positions match TRBD2. Germline loops: CDR1 SGHNT, CDR2 YYREEE (reference sequence). The ends lost 5 bases at V and 5 bases at J; junction bases unmatched: 8. The CDR3 covers 16 residues. The CDR3 coding sequence is TGTGCCAGCAGGATAGCGGGAGGGCCGGGGACCGGGGAGCTGTTTTTT. Residues: CASRIAGGPGTGELFF.

CDR3 residues: CASSLVAGRHNEQFF. As DNA, the CDR3 is TGCGCCAGCAGCTTGGTGGCGGGCAGACACAATGAGCAGTTCTTC. This chain connects TRBV5-1 to TRBJ2-1, with D possibly TRBD2 on 5 matching bases. V was shortened by 0 bases and J by 5 bases, with 12 bases between the two germline ends. This CDR3 spans 15 amino acids. Germline CDR1 is SGHRS and CDR2 is YFSETQ.

This chain links TRBV7-9 with TRBJ2-3; TRBD2 might be the D (6 bases). The ends were cut back, 2 bases at V and 3 bases at J, with 12 bases in the middle. The germline gives CDR1 SEHNR, CDR2 FQNEAQ (reference sequence). CDR3 length: 15 residues. CDR3 amino acids: CASSLRVAVTDTQYF. CDR3 in DNA: TGTGCCAGCAGCTTAAGGGTAGCGGTAACAGATACGCAGTATTTT.

The chain joins TRBV6-2 or TRBV6-3 to TRBJ2-3; possibly TRBD2 for D (6 bases). This CDR3 region has 18 residues. Germline assignment: CDR1 MNHEY and CDR2 SVGEGT. V was clipped by 2 bases and J by 0 bases, with 18 bases between them. As DNA, the CDR3 is TGTGCCAGCAGTTACGCACACATAGCGGTCTTTAGCACAGATACGCAGTATTTT. Translation: CASSYAHIAVFSTDTQYF.

The V call is TRBV30, the J call TRBJ1-6; D may be TRBD1 (5 bases). This CDR3 comprises 17 residues. V was clipped by 2 bases and J by 10 bases, with 24 bases between them. Germline V gene data show CDR1 as GTSNPN and CDR2 as SVGIG (reference sequence). The CDR3: CAWSPKDIYLHPSPLHF. As DNA, the CDR3 is TGTGCCTGGAGTCCCAAGGACATCTATCTCCACCCATCACCCCTCCACTTT.

The genes are TRBV18 and TRBJ2-7; the D gene is possibly TRBD1 (5 bases). Trimming shortened V by 3 bases and J by 2 bases, and 11 bases separated the two germline ends. The CDR3 spans 14 residues. In germline, CDR1 is KGHSH, CDR2 LQKENI. The CDR3 coding sequence is TGTGCCAGCTCACCGTCAGGGAATACCTACGAGCAGTACTTC. Amino acids: CASSPSGNTYEQYF.